Listed below are T cell receptor beta chains from one sample, sequenced in a study of T-cell reconstitution after alpha-beta-depleted transplantation in children. TCRdb used MiXCR to reprocess the PCR reads, holding one entry per CDR3 protein. The table has 450,000 to 700,000 distinct CDR3 sequences, over 25% seen once. Source: PBMCs, taken before TCRalphabeta/CD19-depleted stem cell transplant. These receptors were collected from a boy under two years old with Wiskott-Aldrich syndrome, due to receive a stem cell transplant. Both conserved end residues are part of each CDR3. Each record gives: D gene, clone size, V gene, J gene, CDR3 protein, CDR3 DNA. The D gene is left open where the match is weak. A row's size may be missing; if present it is once, few, many or a size class.

d_call: TRBD1; clone_size: NA; v_call: TRBV27; j_call: TRBJ1-2; cdr3_aa: CASGRQGRDYTF; cdr3_nt: TGTGCCAGCGGTAGACAGGGGAGGGATTACACCTTC
d_call: NA; clone_size: NA; v_call: TRBV30; j_call: TRBJ2-1; cdr3_aa: CACREWNEQFF; cdr3_nt: TGTGCCTGTAGAGAGTGGAATGAGCAGTTCTTC
d_call: TRBD1; clone_size: NA; v_call: TRBV7-2; j_call: TRBJ2-5; cdr3_aa: CASSSLGTVPGTQYF; cdr3_nt: TGTGCCAGCAGCTCCTTGGGGACAGTACCGGGGACCCAGTACTTC
d_call: TRBD2; clone_size: NA; v_call: TRBV12-3/TRBV12-4; j_call: TRBJ2-5; cdr3_aa: CASSSGIAGGQETQYF; cdr3_nt: TGTGCCAGCAGTTCCGGGATAGCGGGAGGGCAAGAGACCCAGTACTTC
d_call: TRBD2; clone_size: NA; v_call: TRBV20-1; j_call: TRBJ2-1; cdr3_aa: CSARVGGTYNEQFF; cdr3_nt: TGCAGTGCTAGAGTGGGGGGGACCTACAATGAGCAGTTCTTC
d_call: TRBD2; clone_size: NA; v_call: TRBV28; j_call: TRBJ2-1; cdr3_aa: CASSPFGLAGLLSYNEQFF; cdr3_nt: TGTGCCAGCAGCCCCTTTGGACTAGCGGGACTGCTCTCCTACAATGAGCAGTTCTTC
d_call: NA; clone_size: NA; v_call: TRBV2; j_call: TRBJ1-1; cdr3_aa: CASSEALRRTEAFF; cdr3_nt: TGTGCCAGCAGTGAAGCGCTTCGGCGGACTGAAGCTTTCTTT
d_call: NA; clone_size: few; v_call: TRBV15; j_call: TRBJ2-1; cdr3_aa: CATRGFNEQFF; cdr3_nt: TGTGCCACCAGGGGTTTTAATGAGCAGTTCTTC
d_call: TRBD1; clone_size: NA; v_call: TRBV12-3/TRBV12-4; j_call: TRBJ2-7; cdr3_aa: CASSDRDRAGEQYF; cdr3_nt: TGTGCCAGCAGTGACCGGGACAGGGCGGGTGAGCAGTACTTC
d_call: NA; clone_size: NA; v_call: TRBV11-2; j_call: TRBJ2-3; cdr3_aa: CASSLVGISTDTQYF; cdr3_nt: TGTGCCAGCAGCTTGGTAGGGATTAGCACAGATACGCAGTATTTT
d_call: TRBD2; clone_size: few; v_call: TRBV5-1; j_call: TRBJ2-3; cdr3_aa: CASSLKREGPTDTQYF; cdr3_nt: TGCGCCAGCAGCTTGAAGCGGGAGGGCCCTACGGATACGCAGTATTTT
d_call: NA; clone_size: few; v_call: TRBV10-3; j_call: TRBJ2-7; cdr3_aa: CAISPLGGEQYF; cdr3_nt: TGTGCCATCAGTCCCCTTGGTGGCGAGCAGTACTTC
d_call: NA; clone_size: few; v_call: TRBV28; j_call: TRBJ2-6; cdr3_aa: CASSFGLISGANVLTF; cdr3_nt: TGTGCCAGCAGTTTTGGGTTGATCTCTGGGGCCAACGTCCTGACTTTC
d_call: NA; clone_size: NA; v_call: TRBV20-1; j_call: TRBJ2-7; cdr3_aa: CSARRSVSYEQYF; cdr3_nt: TGCAGTGCTAGACGTAGTGTATCCTACGAGCAGTACTTC
d_call: TRBD2; clone_size: NA; v_call: TRBV10-3; j_call: TRBJ2-1; cdr3_aa: CAISVVAGGHEQFF; cdr3_nt: TGTGCCATCAGTGTCGTAGCGGGAGGCCATGAGCAGTTCTTC
d_call: NA; clone_size: NA; v_call: TRBV6-6; j_call: TRBJ2-5; cdr3_aa: CASRGRKETQYF; cdr3_nt: TGTGCCAGCAGGGGGCGAAAAGAGACCCAGTACTTC
d_call: NA; clone_size: NA; v_call: TRBV4-1; j_call: TRBJ2-1; cdr3_aa: CASSQEDRSSYNEQFF; cdr3_nt: TGCGCCAGCAGCCAAGAGGATCGGAGCTCCTACAATGAGCAGTTCTTC
d_call: TRBD2; clone_size: many; v_call: TRBV28; j_call: TRBJ2-3; cdr3_aa: CASSLTPSGYFTDTQYF; cdr3_nt: TGTGCCAGCAGTTTAACGCCTAGCGGATACTTCACAGATACGCAGTATTTT
d_call: NA; clone_size: NA; v_call: TRBV5-1; j_call: TRBJ2-1; cdr3_aa: CASSLDPYNEQFF; cdr3_nt: TGCGCCAGCAGCTTGGACCCTTACAATGAGCAGTTCTTC
d_call: TRBD2; clone_size: NA; v_call: TRBV7-6; j_call: TRBJ2-3; cdr3_aa: CASSFGTSGRADTQYF; cdr3_nt: TGTGCCAGCAGCTTCGGGACTAGCGGGAGGGCGGATACGCAGTATTTT
d_call: NA; clone_size: few; v_call: TRBV5-1; j_call: TRBJ1-6; cdr3_aa: CASSLVGNNSPLHF; cdr3_nt: TGCGCCAGCAGCTTGGTTGGGAATAATTCACCCCTCCACTTT
d_call: NA; clone_size: NA; v_call: TRBV27; j_call: TRBJ2-7; cdr3_aa: CASGRVRDRDEQYF; cdr3_nt: TGTGCCAGCGGGAGAGTGAGGGATAGGGACGAGCAGTACTTC
d_call: TRBD2; clone_size: NA; v_call: TRBV3-1; j_call: TRBJ2-1; cdr3_aa: CASSLGLAGVMNEQFF; cdr3_nt: TGTGCCAGCAGTCTAGGACTAGCGGGAGTTATGAATGAGCAGTTCTTC
d_call: NA; clone_size: NA; v_call: TRBV12-3/TRBV12-4; j_call: TRBJ2-6; cdr3_aa: CASSFLEGLAGANVLTF; cdr3_nt: TGTGCCAGCAGCTTCTTGGAGGGGTTAGCGGGGGCCAACGTCCTGACTTTC
d_call: TRBD1; clone_size: few; v_call: TRBV30; j_call: TRBJ1-5; cdr3_aa: CAWTAGGQQPQHF; cdr3_nt: TGTGCCTGGACCGCAGGGGGCCAGCAGCCCCAGCATTTT
d_call: NA; clone_size: NA; v_call: TRBV5-1; j_call: TRBJ2-2; cdr3_aa: CASSFGKGNTGELFF; cdr3_nt: TGCGCCAGCAGCTTTGGAAAAGGGAACACCGGGGAGCTGTTTTTT
d_call: NA; clone_size: NA; v_call: TRBV20-1; j_call: TRBJ2-1; cdr3_aa: CSGTDTMVDEQFF; cdr3_nt: TGCAGTGGGACGGACACCATGGTGGATGAGCAGTTCTTC
d_call: NA; clone_size: few; v_call: TRBV5-1; j_call: TRBJ2-2; cdr3_aa: CASSLELLGPGELFF; cdr3_nt: TGCGCCAGCAGCTTGGAACTCCTAGGCCCCGGGGAGCTGTTTTTT
d_call: NA; clone_size: NA; v_call: TRBV28; j_call: TRBJ2-6; cdr3_aa: CASSLPGSSGANVLTF; cdr3_nt: TGTGCCAGCAGTTTACCGGGGAGCTCTGGGGCCAACGTCCTGACTTTC
d_call: TRBD1; clone_size: NA; v_call: TRBV27; j_call: TRBJ2-2; cdr3_aa: CASSRQGGVGELFF; cdr3_nt: TGTGCCAGCAGCCGACAGGGGGGGGTCGGGGAGCTGTTTTTT
d_call: NA; clone_size: few; v_call: TRBV10-3; j_call: TRBJ2-7; cdr3_aa: CAISEPLGSVGVHEQYF; cdr3_nt: TGTGCCATCAGTGAACCGTTGGGTTCTGTTGGGGTCCACGAGCAGTACTTC
d_call: TRBD1; clone_size: NA; v_call: TRBV29-1; j_call: TRBJ2-2; cdr3_aa: CSVAGQGSTGELFF; cdr3_nt: TGCAGCGTCGCGGGACAGGGGAGCACCGGGGAGCTGTTTTTT
d_call: NA; clone_size: NA; v_call: TRBV5-1; j_call: TRBJ1-1; cdr3_aa: CASSLLGSGTEAFF; cdr3_nt: TGCGCCAGCAGCTTGTTGGGTTCAGGCACTGAAGCTTTCTTT
d_call: NA; clone_size: many; v_call: TRBV5-1; j_call: TRBJ1-1; cdr3_aa: CASSLVGTEAFF; cdr3_nt: TGCGCCAGCAGCTTGGTGGGCACTGAAGCTTTCTTT
d_call: NA; clone_size: few; v_call: TRBV7-9; j_call: TRBJ1-2; cdr3_aa: CASSFSGLSRGYTF; cdr3_nt: TGTGCCAGCAGCTTTAGCGGCCTTTCCCGCGGCTACACCTTC
d_call: NA; clone_size: NA; v_call: TRBV19; j_call: TRBJ2-2; cdr3_aa: CASSIWRANTGELFF; cdr3_nt: TGTGCCAGTAGTATTTGGCGGGCGAACACCGGGGAGCTGTTTTTT
d_call: NA; clone_size: NA; v_call: TRBV5-4; j_call: TRBJ2-1; cdr3_aa: CARGPPGVSEQFF; cdr3_nt: TGTGCCAGGGGCCCCCCCGGGGTTAGTGAGCAGTTCTTC
d_call: NA; clone_size: NA; v_call: TRBV5-1; j_call: TRBJ1-1; cdr3_aa: CASSFTTYGTEAFF; cdr3_nt: TGCGCCAGCAGCTTCACAACTTACGGGACTGAAGCTTTCTTT
d_call: TRBD2; clone_size: NA; v_call: TRBV7-6; j_call: TRBJ2-1; cdr3_aa: CASSLKSQVSGLAANNEQFF; cdr3_nt: TGTGCCAGCAGCTTAAAGTCCCAAGTTAGCGGACTAGCGGCCAACAATGAGCAGTTCTTC
d_call: TRBD2; clone_size: few; v_call: TRBV20-1; j_call: TRBJ2-7; cdr3_aa: CSARDWTSGPTYEQYF; cdr3_nt: TGCAGTGCTAGAGACTGGACTAGCGGGCCCACCTACGAGCAGTACTTC
d_call: NA; clone_size: few; v_call: TRBV9; j_call: TRBJ1-4; cdr3_aa: CASSVGLDEKLFF; cdr3_nt: TGTGCCAGCAGCGTAGGGTTGGATGAAAAACTGTTTTTT
d_call: NA; clone_size: NA; v_call: TRBV2; j_call: TRBJ2-1; cdr3_aa: CASRGRNNRQFF; cdr3_nt: TGTGCCAGCCGAGGTAGAAACAATCGGCAGTTCTTC
d_call: NA; clone_size: few; v_call: TRBV25-1; j_call: TRBJ1-6; cdr3_aa: CASSVIESSPLHF; cdr3_nt: TGTGCCAGCAGTGTAATAGAAAGTTCACCCCTCCACTTT
d_call: NA; clone_size: NA; v_call: TRBV7-2; j_call: TRBJ2-7; cdr3_aa: CASSPFIDGMQYF; cdr3_nt: TGTGCCAGCAGCCCCTTCATAGACGGGATGCAGTACTTC
d_call: TRBD2; clone_size: few; v_call: TRBV19; j_call: TRBJ2-1; cdr3_aa: CASSRLAGTRAYEQFF; cdr3_nt: TGTGCCAGTAGTCGTCTAGCGGGTACGAGGGCCTATGAGCAGTTCTTC
d_call: TRBD2; clone_size: NA; v_call: TRBV30; j_call: TRBJ2-1; cdr3_aa: CAWAGTSGRSYNEQFF; cdr3_nt: TGTGCCTGGGCGGGGACTAGCGGGAGATCTTACAATGAGCAGTTCTTC
d_call: TRBD2; clone_size: NA; v_call: TRBV5-1; j_call: TRBJ2-5; cdr3_aa: CASSLVASGSAFQETQYF; cdr3_nt: TGCGCCAGCAGCTTGGTGGCTAGCGGGAGCGCTTTTCAAGAGACCCAGTACTTC
d_call: NA; clone_size: few; v_call: TRBV7-8; j_call: TRBJ1-1; cdr3_aa: CASSFGRGGGNTEAFF; cdr3_nt: TGTGCCAGCAGCTTCGGACGGGGTGGGGGGAACACTGAAGCTTTCTTT
d_call: NA; clone_size: NA; v_call: TRBV20-1; j_call: TRBJ1-4; cdr3_aa: CSARSTGRWGEKLFF; cdr3_nt: TGCAGTGCTAGATCCACAGGGCGCTGGGGGGAAAAACTGTTTTTT
d_call: TRBD1; clone_size: NA; v_call: TRBV10-3; j_call: TRBJ1-1; cdr3_aa: CAISDRGPTEAFF; cdr3_nt: TGTGCCATCAGTGACAGGGGGCCCACTGAAGCTTTCTTT